The 30 T cell receptor beta chains reported below all come from one sample, sequenced in a study of type 1 regulatory T cells. For these TCRs, the target antigens are not known. Each CDR3 protein gets one entry after TCRdb re-called the reads with MiXCR. The table records about 65,000 distinct CDR3 sequences, roughly 49% of them present only once. Sequencing was performed on cultured non-Tr1 T cells, either the whole culture or a sorted T cell fraction (not recorded which). These receptors were taken from a human donor in good health.

A few counts support this clonotype. The chain carries TRBV20-1 and TRBJ2-7; TRBD2 might be the D (5 bases). The CDR3 runs 14 residues. Germline V gene data show CDR1 as DFQATT and CDR2 as SNEGSKA (reference sequence). V shed 3 bases and J shed 2 bases, with 14 bases lying between them. Here the CDR3 reads CSARAAVGTYEQYF. The DNA for the CDR3 is TGCAGTGCTAGGGCAGCGGTAGGGACCTACGAGCAGTACTTC.

This clonotype has more than one count but fewer than ten. The chain employs TRBV12-3 or TRBV12-4 and TRBJ1-4; weak D call: TRBD1 (5 bases). The CDR3 has 17 amino acids. V dropped 3 bases and J dropped 5 bases, with 19 bases sitting between them. The CDR3 protein is CASSFLGLGTENEKLFF. The CDR3 nucleotides are TGTGCCAGCAGTTTTTTGGGTCTCGGGACGGAGAATGAAAAACTGTTTTTT.

This chain joins TRBV5-5 and TRBJ2-7, with D possibly matching TRBD1 (6 bases). There are 18 residues in the CDR3. The V end was cut by 5 bases, the J end by 2 bases, with 26 bases between. Germline values: CDR1 SGHKS, CDR2 YYEKEE (reference sequence). DNA of the CDR3: TGTGCCAGCAGAAACCGGGACACACTTCTTGGGGACCCCTACGAGCAGTACTTC. Translating gives CASRNRDTLLGDPYEQYF.

The chain combines TRBV5-1 with TRBJ2-1; TRBD2 matches 11 bases. The V segment lost 5 bases and the J segment 8 bases; nucleotides outside the gene matches: 6. The germline V gene encodes CDR1 SGHRS and CDR2 YFSETQ. The CDR3 is made up of 14 amino acids. CDR3 coding DNA: TGCGCCAGCAGGATAGCGGGGGGGCTAGATGAGCAGTTCTTC. The encoded protein is CASRIAGGLDEQFF.

To note about this clonotype: At one boundary the junction diverges from the germline segment, which might be a read error. This chain links TRBV7-3 with TRBJ2-1; weak D call: TRBD2 (5 bases). Germline V gives CDR1 SGHTA, CDR2 FQGTGA. CDR3 length: 13 amino acids. The DNA of the CDR3 is TGTGCCAGTAGCTTATTTACTAGGGTTGAGCAGTTCTTC. Protein: CASSLFTRVEQFF.

The J gene is TRBJ2-5, the V gene TRBV7-2; 8 bases line up with TRBD2. From germline, CDR1 is SGHTA and CDR2 FQGNSA. J lost 7 bases, V lost 7 bases, and 17 bases had no gene match. The CDR3 totals 16 residues. This CDR3 is CASTPVLAGGLGTQYF. The CDR3 region has the DNA TGTGCCAGCACCCCTGTCCTGGCGGGGGGTTTGGGGACCCAGTACTTC.

The V call is TRBV13, the J call TRBJ2-5; D is possibly TRBD1 or TRBD2 (5 bases each). This CDR3 is 13 amino acids long. Germline CDR1 is PRHDT and CDR2 is FYEKMQ (reference sequence). The V end lost 1 base, the J end lost 7 bases, and 10 bases lay between the germline ends. Here the CDR3 DNA reads TGTGCCAGCAGCTTAGCGGGACGACGGACCCAGTACTTC. Translating gives CASSLAGRRTQYF. The whole variable domain, remainder taken from reference TRBV13 and TRBJ2-5, is AAGVIQSPRHLIKEKRETATLKCYPIPRHDTVYWYQQGPGQDPQFLISFYEKMQSDKGSIPDRFSAQQFSDYHSELNMSSLELGDSALYFCASSLAGRRTQYFGPGTRLLVL.

The rearrangement links TRBV5-1 to TRBJ1-3; D not resolved. Germline CDR1 reads SGHRS; CDR2 reads YFSETQ. Deletions cut 8 bases from V and 0 bases from J, with 15 bases between. The CDR3 loop spans 15 amino acids. The CDR3 DNA reads as TGCGCCAGTGCAGACCAGCGAACCTCTGGAAACACCATATATTTT. Translated: CASADQRTSGNTIYF.

A note on this clonotype: The junction does not match germline at one end; this may be a read error. This chain links TRBV5-1 with TRBJ2-3; no clear D. Germline assignment: CDR1 SGHRS and CDR2 YFSETQ. The length of the CDR3 is 14 residues. CDR3 in amino acids: CASNLVGLSDTQYF. The DNA for the CDR3 is TGCGCCAGCAACTTGGTAGGTCTATCGGATACGCAGTATTTT. Complete variable domain (other parts from reference TRBV5-1 and TRBJ2-3): KAGVTQTPRYLIKTRGQQVTLSCSPISGHRSVSWYQQTPGQGLQFLFEYFSETQRNKGNFPGRFSGRQFSNSRSEMNVSTLELGDSALYLCASNLVGLSDTQYFGPGTRLTVL.

The V gene is TRBV20-1, the J gene TRBJ2-5; the D call may be TRBD1 or TRBD2 (6 bases each). The length of the CDR3 is 15 residues. The V gene's germline CDR1 is DFQATT and CDR2 SNEGSKA (reference sequence). Trimming left V 5 bases short and J 5 bases short, with 21 bases between. The CDR3 sequence: CSAFKIWGARETQYF. The CDR3 DNA follows: TGCAGTGCTTTCAAAATCTGGGGGGCCCGGGAGACCCAGTACTTC.

This clonotype showed up just a few times. This chain links TRBV15 with TRBJ1-5; D is perhaps TRBD1 (5 bases). V was trimmed by 0 bases and J by 0 bases, leaving 24 bases between them. The CDR3 spans 21 residues. Germline CDR1 and CDR2: LNHNV and YYDKDF (reference sequence). CDR3 DNA: TGTGCCACCAGCAGAGATTTCGCCCCCGGGGCTATCTTAGATAGCAATCAGCCCCAGCATTTT. The encoded protein is CATSRDFAPGAILDSNQPQHF. The entire variable domain, with the rest obtained from reference TRBV15 and TRBJ1-5, is as follows: DAMVIQNPRYQVTQFGKPVTLSCSQTLNHNVMYWYQQKSSQAPKLLFHYYDKDFNNEADTPDNFQSRRPNTSFCFLDIRSPGLGDTAMYLCATSRDFAPGAILDSNQPQHFGDGTRLSIL.

V gene TRBV30 combines with J gene TRBJ2-5; D unclear. Trimming left V 2 bases short and J 1 base short, with 11 bases between. The CDR3 sequence is 14 residues long. Germline V gene sequence: CDR1 GTSNPN, CDR2 SVGIG (reference sequence). The CDR3 DNA is TGTGCCTGGAGTAGGCCGATTCTCCAAGAGACCCAGTACTTC. This translates into CAWSRPILQETQYF.

This clonotype was counted only a few times. This chain connects TRBV20-1 to TRBJ2-5; no clear D. The CDR3 contains 11 residues. CDR1 DFQATT and CDR2 SNEGSKA come from the germline V gene (reference sequence). The V and J ends lost 0 bases and 6 bases respectively, with 5 bases between them. The DNA of the CDR3 is TGCAGTGCTAGAGATGCGAAGACCCAGTACTTC. Encoded protein: CSARDAKTQYF.

V usage is TRBV6-2 or TRBV6-3 and J usage is TRBJ1-2; tentative D call: TRBD1 (5 bases). Trimming stripped 11 bases from V and 3 bases from J, with 22 bases between. Germline V lookup: CDR1 MNHEY, CDR2 SVGEGT. The CDR3 is 15 amino acids. CDR3 loop: CAAVRGLGGYYGYTF. The DNA for the CDR3 is TGTGCCGCCGTTCGAGGCCTCGGGGGTTACTATGGCTACACCTTC.

This clonotype has just a few counts. The chain combines TRBV18 with TRBJ2-1; TRBD1 matches 7 bases. V was clipped by 3 bases and J by 7 bases; unmatched bases: 9. The CDR3 is 15 amino acids. Germline loops: CDR1 KGHSH, CDR2 LQKENI. This chain's CDR3 is CASSPVLAGGNEQFF. CDR3 nucleotide sequence: TGTGCCAGCTCACCTGTCCTGGCAGGGGGAAATGAGCAGTTCTTC.

The sample holds one count of this clonotype. J is TRBJ2-5 and V is TRBV6-2 or TRBV6-3; possible D gene TRBD2, 6 bases. V was shortened by 5 bases and J by 2 bases, with 15 bases between the two germline ends. The CDR3 length is 15 residues. CDR1 is MNHEY, CDR2 SVGEGT, per germline. CDR3 region: CASSPGLTRQETQYF. DNA for the CDR3: TGTGCCAGCAGTCCCGGACTGACTAGACAAGAGACCCAGTACTTC.

By share, this clonotype counts as medium-sized. The rearrangement uses TRBV2 and TRBJ2-5, with unresolved D. V dropped 2 bases and J dropped 5 bases, with 6 bases sitting between them. The CDR3 loop spans 12 amino acids. CDR1 is SNHLY, CDR2 FYNNEI, per germline. CDR3 sequence: CASSELVETQYF. CDR3 nucleotides: TGTGCCAGCAGTGAATTGGTGGAGACCCAGTACTTC.

Worth noting for this clonotype: A much larger clone lies one base from this, so it may be a read error. This chain uses TRBV6-2 or TRBV6-3 with TRBJ2-1; 11 bases match TRBD2. This CDR3 has 15 amino acids. CDR1 and CDR2 from the germline V gene are MNHEY and SVGEGT. The CDR3 reads CASSRLAGGVTERFF. The CDR3 DNA reads TGTGCCAGCAGCAGGCTAGCGGGGGGAGTTACTGAGCGGTTCTTC.

The gene calls are TRBV7-9 and TRBJ1-1; D perhaps matches TRBD1 (5 bases). The germline V gene has CDR1 SEHNR and CDR2 FQNEAQ (reference sequence). This CDR3 contains 14 residues. The V end lost 4 bases, the J end lost 11 bases, and 20 bases lay between the germline ends. In nucleotides, the CDR3 is TGTGCCAGCAGCTATCCGGGACCACATGTGTCGGCTTTCTTT. Protein product: CASSYPGPHVSAFF.

This clonotype was seen a handful of times. This chain links TRBV5-1 with TRBJ1-2; TRBD1 agrees at 7 bases. CDR3 length: 16 residues. The ends lost 5 bases at V and 8 bases at J; junction bases unmatched: 18. CDR1 is SGHRS and CDR2 is YFSETQ in the germline V gene. The CDR3 DNA sequence: TGCGCCAGCAGTCCCAACCCCAGGCAGGGGGAAACCGGCTACACCTTC. This sequence encodes CASSPNPRQGETGYTF.

This chain links TRBV11-2 with TRBJ2-1; TRBD2 is a possible D gene (7 bases). This CDR3 comprises 12 residues. Germline CDR1 SGHAT, CDR2 FQNNGV. V lost 2 bases and J lost 14, with 13 bases in between. The CDR3 nucleotides are TGTGCCAGCAGCTTAAAGGGGGGGCCAGAGTTCTTC. This encodes CASSLKGGPEFF.

This clonotype was detected only a few times. V usage is TRBV7-9 and J usage is TRBJ2-3; D may be TRBD2 (6 bases). Trimming shortened V by 5 bases and J by 5 bases, and 26 bases separated the two germline ends. Germline CDR1 is SEHNR and CDR2 is FQNEAQ (reference sequence). This CDR3 has 18 residues. As DNA, the CDR3 is TGTGCCAGCAGCGCCCCGCTCGGGGGACCTTCCTCAGGAGATACGCAGTATTTT. Translated: CASSAPLGGPSSGDTQYF.

The V call is TRBV10-3, the J call TRBJ1-6; 7 bases align to TRBD1. Germline V CDR1 and CDR2: ENHRY, SYGVKD. J lost 7 bases, V lost 10 bases, and 7 bases had no gene match. The CDR3 loop spans 13 amino acids. The CDR3 sequence: CANTRDSNSPLHF. CDR3 in DNA: TGTGCCAACACCCGGGACAGCAATTCACCCCTCCACTTT.

A note on this clonotype: One end of the junction varies from germline; a read error may be responsible. This rearrangement joins TRBV4-1 to TRBJ2-2; 7 positions agree with TRBD1. The V gene's germline CDR1 is MGHRA and CDR2 YSYEKL. The length of the CDR3 is 14 residues. The CDR3 DNA reads TGCGCCAGCAGCCAGGCAGACAGGGCCGGGAAGCTGTTTTTT. Protein: CASSQADRAGKLFF.

This chain uses TRBV6-2 or TRBV6-3 with TRBJ2-2; D may be TRBD2 (5 bases). Germline values: CDR1 MNHEY, CDR2 SVGEGT. The CDR3 extends over 13 amino acids. Trimming removed 7 bases from V and 1 base from J, with 7 bases in between. In DNA form, the CDR3 reads TGTGCCAGCATGGAGGAGAACACCGGGGAGCTGTTTTTT. It codes for CASMEENTGELFF.

CDR3 in DNA: TGTGCCAGCAGCCAATTTCGTGCGAACACCGGGGAGCTGTTTTTT. Residues: CASSQFRANTGELFF. The chain carries TRBV3-1 and TRBJ2-2; D gene ambiguous. Trimming took off 2 bases at V and 0 bases at J, with 7 bases between the two ends. Germline CDR1 is LGHDT and CDR2 is YNNKEL (reference sequence). The CDR3 length is 15 residues.

CDR3 in DNA: TGTGCCAGCAGCTTTGCAGGGACTGCTGGCTACACCTTC. Amino acid sequence: CASSFAGTAGYTF. V and J are TRBV7-2 and TRBJ1-2, with TRBD1 as a possible D gene (5 bases). Germline V gives CDR1 SGHTA, CDR2 FQGNSA. The CDR3 loop spans 13 amino acids. V was pared by 3 bases and J by 7 bases, with 12 bases between.

This rearrangement joins TRBV28 to TRBJ2-1; 16 bases map to TRBD2. Germline V gene lookup returns CDR1 MDHEN and CDR2 SYDVKM. The CDR3 has 20 amino acids. V lost 4 bases, J lost 2 bases, and 11 bases stayed unmatched. The CDR3 spells CASSSAWGLAGGKTYNEQFF. DNA of the CDR3: TGTGCCAGCAGTTCAGCCTGGGGACTAGCGGGGGGGAAGACCTACAATGAGCAGTTCTTC.

This clonotype was detected a few times. The chain joins TRBV12-3 or TRBV12-4 to TRBJ2-2; TRBD2 is a possible D gene (5 bases). V lost 3 bases and J lost 0, with 8 bases in between. This CDR3 is built from 15 residues. CDR3 in amino acids: CASSFGLTNTGELFF. CDR3 DNA: TGTGCCAGCAGTTTTGGACTGACGAACACCGGGGAGCTGTTTTTT.

The chain joins TRBV7-2 to TRBJ2-3, with a tentative D call TRBD1 (5 bases). Trimming cost V 6 bases and J 0 bases, with 13 bases left between them. The germline CDR1 and CDR2 sequences are SGHTA and FQGNSA. The CDR3 consists of 15 residues. The CDR3: CASSKNRFSTDTQYF. CDR3 coding DNA: TGTGCCAGCAGTAAAAACAGGTTCAGCACAGATACGCAGTATTTT.